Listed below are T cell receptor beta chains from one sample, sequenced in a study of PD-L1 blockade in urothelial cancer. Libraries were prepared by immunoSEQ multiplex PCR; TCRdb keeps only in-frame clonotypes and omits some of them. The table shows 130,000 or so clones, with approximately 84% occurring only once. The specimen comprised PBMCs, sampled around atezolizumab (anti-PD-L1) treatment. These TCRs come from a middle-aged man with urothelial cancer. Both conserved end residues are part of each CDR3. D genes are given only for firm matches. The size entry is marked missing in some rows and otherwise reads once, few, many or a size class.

CALAGGVYHEQYF | TGTGCTTTAGCGGGAGGGGTCTACCACGAGCAGTACTTC | TRBJ2-7 | TRBD2 | - | TRBV7-7
CASSIGTGRQETQYF | TGTGCCAGTAGTATAGGGACCGGGAGGCAAGAGACCCAGTACTTC | TRBJ2-5 | TRBD2 | - | TRBV19
CASSQARGHQTQYF | TGTGCCAGCAGCCAAGCCCGAGGTCATCAGACCCAGTACTTC | TRBJ2-5 | - | - | TRBV4-2
CASSDQGSQPQHF | TGTGCCAGCAGTGATCAGGGATCGCAGCCCCAGCATTTT | TRBJ1-5 | - | - | TRBV6-1
CASSEWSSGRADTQYF | TGTGCCAGCAGTGAATGGAGTAGCGGGAGGGCGGATACGCAGTATTTT | TRBJ2-3 | TRBD2 | - | TRBV25-1
CASSLGQGRGTNNEQFF | TGCGCCAGCAGCTTGGGACAGGGGCGCGGGACTAACAATGAGCAGTTCTTC | TRBJ2-1 | - | - | TRBV5-1
CAWTSGSATDTQYF | TGTGCCTGGACTAGCGGGAGTGCCACAGATACGCAGTATTTT | TRBJ2-3 | TRBD2 | - | TRBV30
CSATGTGDLNF | TGCAGTGCAACAGGGACAGGGGATTTGAACTTC | TRBJ2-7 | TRBD1 | few | TRBV20-1
CASSQQGINEQFF | TGTGCCAGCAGCCAACAGGGGATCAATGAGCAGTTCTTC | TRBJ2-1 | - | once | TRBV14
CASSLDRASSYNSPLHF | TGTGCCAGCAGCCTGGACAGGGCGAGCTCCTATAATTCACCCCTCCACTTT | TRBJ1-6 | TRBD1 | - | TRBV9
CASSLERGYNYGYTF | TGTGCCAGCAGCTTAGAAAGGGGGTATAACTATGGCTACACCTTC | TRBJ1-2 | - | - | TRBV7-9
CASSYSLGGTGNTIYF | TGTGCCAGCAGTTACTCTTTGGGGGGAACTGGAAACACCATATATTTT | TRBJ1-3 | - | - | TRBV6-5
CASSLGTVNEKLFF | TGCGCCAGCAGCTTGGGGACAGTTAATGAAAAACTGTTTTTT | TRBJ1-4 | - | - | TRBV5-1
CASSRGLAGYEQYF | TGTGCCAGCTCCCGGGGGCTAGCGGGCTACGAGCAGTACTTC | TRBJ2-7 | TRBD2 | - | TRBV18
CASSSDGGSTDTQYF | TGTGCCAGCAGTTCGGATGGCGGGAGTACAGATACGCAGTATTTT | TRBJ2-3 | TRBD2 | - | TRBV6-1
CASSLGVVYGYTF | TGTGCCAGCAGCCTAGGGGTTGTCTATGGCTACACCTTC | TRBJ1-2 | - | many | TRBV5-6
CSARRIEAFF | TGCAGTGCGAGGAGAATTGAAGCTTTCTTT | TRBJ1-1 | - | few | TRBV20-1
CASSHPRVGQGNTEAFF | TGTGCCAGCAGCCACCCCAGGGTGGGACAGGGAAACACTGAAGCTTTCTTT | TRBJ1-1 | TRBD1 | - | TRBV4-2
CASSHGLAENIQYF | TGTGCCAGCAGTCACGGACTAGCGGAAAACATTCAGTACTTC | TRBJ2-4 | TRBD2 | - | TRBV6-1
CASRTPGLPNTGELFF | TGTGCCAGCAGAACCCCGGGTCTACCCAACACCGGGGAGCTGTTTTTT | TRBJ2-2 | - | - | TRBV28
CASLGLGAPETQYF | TGTGCCAGCCTGGGATTGGGGGCCCCCGAGACCCAGTACTTC | TRBJ2-5 | - | - | TRBV6-1
CASSFPLTVTDTQYF | TGTGCCAGCAGCTTCCCCTTGACAGTAACAGATACGCAGTATTTT | TRBJ2-3 | - | - | TRBV13
CASSPGSGNEQFF | TGTGCCAGCAGTCCCGGCAGCGGTAATGAGCAGTTCTTC | TRBJ2-1 | - | few | TRBV7-9
CASSLGGIRANEQYF | TGTGCCAGCAGTTTGGGCGGGATACGGGCCAACGAGCAGTACTTC | TRBJ2-7 | - | - | TRBV28
CAWRYQDTSPLHF | TGTGCCTGGAGATACCAGGACACTTCACCCCTCCACTTT | TRBJ1-6 | - | - | TRBV30
CASSRSTGNYGYTF | TGTGCCAGCAGCCGATCGACAGGCAACTATGGCTACACCTTC | TRBJ1-2 | - | once | TRBV5-5
CASRITSGVGELFF | TGTGCCAGCAGAATAACTAGCGGGGTGGGGGAGCTGTTTTTT | TRBJ2-2 | TRBD2 | - | TRBV5-5
CASSPRLAGDYEQYF | TGTGCCAGCAGTCCCCGACTAGCGGGGGACTACGAGCAGTACTTC | TRBJ2-7 | TRBD2 | once | TRBV27
CAWTGPSGNTIYF | TGTGCCTGGACAGGTCCATCTGGAAACACCATATATTTT | TRBJ1-3 | - | - | TRBV30
CASGGDRGSYGYTF | TGTGCCAGTGGGGGGGACAGGGGATCCTATGGCTACACCTTC | TRBJ1-2 | TRBD1 | once | TRBV28
CATSSHPAQRGEQFF | TGTGCCACCAGCAGCCATCCAGCGCAAAGAGGGGAGCAGTTCTTC | TRBJ2-1 | - | - | TRBV15
CAIRGQGAYEQYF | TGTGCCATCAGGGGACAGGGGGCCTACGAGCAGTACTTC | TRBJ2-7 | TRBD1 | - | TRBV10-3
CASSDSQGRNSPLHF | TGTGCCAGCAGTGACTCACAGGGTCGTAATTCACCCCTCCACTTT | TRBJ1-6 | - | - | TRBV6-4
CASSLSAGGNSPLHF | TGTGCCAGCAGCTTATCGGCAGGAGGGAATTCACCCCTCCACTTT | TRBJ1-6 | - | - | TRBV7-9
CASSTDRVRTF | TGTGCCAGCTCAACCGACAGGGTTCGCACCTTC | TRBJ1-2 | TRBD1 | - | TRBV18
CAWARQGNTDTQYF | TGTGCCTGGGCCCGACAGGGGAACACAGATACGCAGTATTTT | TRBJ2-3 | TRBD1 | - | TRBV30
CASSQGGAQAEAFF | TGCGCCAGCAGCCAGGGCGGGGCACAGGCTGAAGCTTTCTTT | TRBJ1-1 | - | many | TRBV5-1
CASMRDSYYEQYF | TGTGCCAGCATGCGCGACAGTTACTACGAGCAGTACTTC | TRBJ2-7 | - | - | TRBV6-5
CASSQVRAGGNYNEQFF | TGCGCCAGCAGCCAAGTAAGAGCGGGAGGGAACTACAATGAGCAGTTCTTC | TRBJ2-1 | TRBD2 | - | TRBV4-1
CASKELGGGTDTQYF | TGCGCCAGCAAGGAACTAGGTGGGGGCACAGATACGCAGTATTTT | TRBJ2-3 | - | - | TRBV5-1
CASSHHKALADAQETQYF | TGTGCCAGCAGTCACCACAAGGCCCTAGCGGACGCACAAGAGACCCAGTACTTC | TRBJ2-5 | TRBD2 | few | TRBV28
CSDLGLAEYNEQFF | TGCAGCGACCTTGGACTAGCGGAATACAATGAGCAGTTCTTC | TRBJ2-1 | TRBD2 | - | TRBV29-1
CASSTTEGLAVYEQYF | TGTGCCAGCAGCACGACCGAGGGACTAGCGGTCTACGAGCAGTACTTC | TRBJ2-7 | TRBD2 | - | TRBV28
CASSQRGRENGYTF | TGTGCCAGCAGCCAAAGGGGCAGGGAAAATGGCTACACCTTC | TRBJ1-2 | - | - | TRBV14
CASSPTSGGSYEQYF | TGTGCCAGCAGCCCGACTAGCGGGGGGTCCTACGAGCAGTACTTC | TRBJ2-7 | TRBD2 | - | TRBV7-2
CASSLAGMKNYGYTF | TGTGCCAGCAGCTTGGCCGGGATGAAAAACTATGGCTACACCTTC | TRBJ1-2 | - | - | TRBV5-4
CASSLAAGYYEQYF | TGTGCCAGCAGCTTGGCCGCAGGATACTACGAGCAGTACTTC | TRBJ2-7 | - | - | TRBV5-4
CASSLTGGRDTIYF | TGTGCCAGCAGCTTAACAGGGGGCAGGGACACCATATATTTT | TRBJ1-3 | TRBD1 | - | TRBV7-9
CASSFWQGGTGELFF | TGTGCCAGCAGTTTTTGGCAGGGAGGTACCGGGGAGCTGTTTTTT | TRBJ2-2 | - | - | TRBV28
CASSLDWTSGASLGEQYF | TGTGCCAGCAGCTTGGATTGGACTAGCGGGGCGTCCCTGGGCGAGCAGTACTTC | TRBJ2-7 | TRBD2 | - | TRBV5-6